This T cell receptor beta chain was captured in a study of identical twins. TCRdb redid the calling of the 5' RACE reads with MiXCR, one entry per CDR3 protein. Seen here are approximately 490,000 distinct CDR3 sequences, approximately 20% observed once, and the top ten hold approximately 0.5%. A few counts support this clonotype. Donors were all healthy Caucasians. These same records also appear under a second study, on yellow fever vaccine responses in identical twins.

The source material was CD4+ T cells sorted from blood. This sequence originates from a woman aged 18-30 years in good health.

The CDR3 loop is CASSERLAGSYNEQFF. As DNA, the CDR3 is TGTGCCAGCAGTGAACGACTAGCGGGGAGCTACAATGAGCAGTTCTTC. This chain connects TRBV6-1 to TRBJ2-1, with 11 bases identical to TRBD2. V shed 2 bases and J 3 bases; nucleotides not matched to a gene: 3. This CDR3 contains 16 residues. Germline loops: CDR1 MNHNS, CDR2 SASEGT.